The 23 T cell receptor beta chains presented below share a single source sample, sequenced in a study of OX40 agonist ivuxolimab in advanced cancers. Produced via immunoSEQ multiplex PCR; TCRdb's table is partial and in-frame only. The sample consists of about 98,000 clones, around nine tenths of them appearing once. Sample: CD4+ or CD8+ T cells sorted from blood, taken in a trial of the OX40 agonist ivuxolimab. The receptors were sampled from an adult with an advanced solid tumor such as melanoma, head and neck, liver or kidney cancer.

The count of this clone is one. V usage is TRBV29-1 and J usage is TRBJ1-2; D is perhaps TRBD1 (6 bases). Germline lookup yields CDR1 SQVTM and CDR2 ANQGSEA. V dropped 7 bases and J dropped 4 bases, with 22 bases sitting between them. There are 15 residues in the CDR3. The CDR3 loop is CSAGQLVSPSYGYTF. The DNA of the CDR3 is TGCAGCGCCGGACAGCTAGTGAGCCCCTCCTATGGCTACACCTTC.

This clone showed up just once. The CDR3 sequence: CASSVDGAQETQYF. The DNA of the CDR3 is TGTGCCAGCAGCGTAGATGGGGCGCAAGAGACCCAGTACTTC. The gene calls are TRBV9 and TRBJ2-5, with D possibly matching TRBD1 (5 bases). The CDR3 is 14 amino acids. V was trimmed by 0 bases and J by 2 bases, leaving 8 bases between them. Looked up from germline, CDR1 is SGDLS and CDR2 is YYNGEE.

This chain joins TRBV9 and TRBJ1-1, with 8 bases matching TRBD1. Germline assignment: CDR1 SGDLS and CDR2 YYNGEE. This CDR3 region has 16 residues. J lost 2 bases, V lost 3 bases, and 9 bases had no gene match. In DNA form, the CDR3 reads TGTGCCAGCAGCGCTGTACTTGGACAGGGTAACACTGAAGCTTTCTTT. This encodes CASSAVLGQGNTEAFF.

This clone occurred a few times. The conserved final phenylalanine or tryptophan is absent from the CDR3, which likely points to a read error. This chain links TRBV18 with TRBJ1-6, with 7 bases lining up with TRBD1. CDR3 length: 13 amino acids. Germline loops: CDR1 KGHSH, CDR2 LQKENI. J was trimmed by 9 bases and V by 3 bases; bases with no gene match: 2. The CDR3: CASSPDRVSPLHL. Written as DNA, the CDR3 is TGTGCCAGCTCACCTGACAGGGTTTCACCCCTCCACCTT.

This sequence joins TRBV7-3 and TRBJ2-2, with D perhaps being TRBD1 or TRBD2 (5 bases each). V lost 6 bases to trimming and J lost 8 bases, with 16 bases between them. Per the germline V gene, CDR1 is SGHTA and CDR2 is FQGTGA. This CDR3 spans 14 amino acids. The CDR3 DNA sequence: TGTGCCAGCAGTCCCCACGGGGCTAATGGGGAGCTGTTTTTT. Translated: CASSPHGANGELFF. The variable domain in full, with the rest retrieved from reference TRBV7-3 and TRBJ2-2, is GAGVSQTPSNKVTEKGKYVELRCDPISGHTALYWYRQSLGQGPEFLIYFQGTGAADDSGLPNDRFFAVRPEGSVSTLKIQRTERGDSAVYLCASSPHGANGELFFGEGSRLTVL.

V is TRBV27 and J is TRBJ1-2; TRBD1 matches 7 bases. Unmatched junction bases numbered 6, after V lost 0 bases and J lost 8 bases. Germline V gene sequence: CDR1 MNHEY, CDR2 SMNVEV (reference sequence). CDR3 length equals 14 residues. Here the CDR3 reads CASSLSTNRGGYTF. The CDR3 bases are TGTGCCAGCAGTTTATCGACAAACAGGGGAGGCTACACCTTC.

This chain uses TRBV7-9 with TRBJ1-2; tentative D call: TRBD1 (6 bases). Germline loops: CDR1 SEHNR, CDR2 FQNEAQ (reference sequence). This CDR3 comprises 16 residues. V lost 4 bases to trimming and J lost 3 bases, with 18 bases between them. The CDR3 is CASSSWGGAQDYGYTF. DNA for the CDR3: TGTGCCAGCAGCTCCTGGGGGGGGGCGCAGGACTATGGCTACACCTTC.

V gene TRBV29-1 combines with J gene TRBJ2-2; D may be TRBD1 or TRBD2 (6 bases each). The CDR3 is 13 residues long. V was shortened by 1 base and J by 6 bases, with 9 bases between the two germline ends. CDR1 and CDR2 (germline): SQVTM, ANQGSEA. For the CDR3, the DNA is TGCAGCGTTGAAGTCGGGGGCCCCGGGGAGCTGTTTTTT. Its translation: CSVEVGGPGELFF.

J is TRBJ2-1 and V is TRBV7-2; 10 bases align to TRBD2. The V gene end was trimmed by 5 bases and the J gene end by 1 base; junction bases not matched to a gene: 5. Germline CDR1 and CDR2: SGHTA and FQGNSA. This CDR3 has 16 residues. Written as DNA, the CDR3 is TGTGCCAGCAGCCATCCAGCGGGGGGGTCCTACAATGAGCAGTTCTTC. Amino acids: CASSHPAGGSYNEQFF.

V gene TRBV5-1 combines with J gene TRBJ1-3, with 8 bases lining up with TRBD1. The V gene's germline CDR1 is SGHRS and CDR2 YFSETQ. The CDR3 runs to 13 residues. Unmatched junction bases numbered 4, after V lost 4 bases and J lost 7 bases. The CDR3: CASSPDRANTIYF. DNA for the CDR3: TGCGCCAGCAGCCCGGACAGGGCTAACACCATATATTTT. Full variable domain (missing parts from reference TRBV5-1 and TRBJ1-3): KAGVTQTPRYLIKTRGQQVTLSCSPISGHRSVSWYQQTPGQGLQFLFEYFSETQRNKGNFPGRFSGRQFSNSRSEMNVSTLELGDSALYLCASSPDRANTIYFGEGSWLTVV.

This chain connects TRBV28 to TRBJ2-1; unclear D gene. CDR3 size: 14 residues. Trimming cost V 3 bases and J 6 bases, with 12 bases left between them. The germline CDR1 and CDR2 sequences are MDHEN and SYDVKM. As DNA, the CDR3 is TGTGCCAGCAGTTTGGGCGGAGATGCCAATGAGCAGTTCTTC. This sequence encodes CASSLGGDANEQFF.

The J gene is TRBJ2-3, the V gene TRBV5-1, with a tentative D call TRBD2 (5 bases). The ends were cut back, 4 bases at V and 6 bases at J, with 21 bases in the middle. The CDR3 consists of 16 residues. Looked up from germline, CDR1 is SGHRS and CDR2 is YFSETQ. The CDR3 loop reads CASSRSTGSPGDTQYF. Here the CDR3 DNA reads TGCGCCAGCAGCCGGAGTACGGGGTCTCCGGGGGATACGCAGTATTTT.

The V call is TRBV6-1, the J call TRBJ2-5; 7 positions match TRBD2. This CDR3 spans 14 amino acids. Germline V gene data show CDR1 as MNHNS and CDR2 as SASEGT. The ends lost 6 bases at V and 5 bases at J; junction bases unmatched: 9. This CDR3 reads CASSVLRGEETQYF. The CDR3 nucleotides read TGTGCCAGCAGCGTCCTACGGGGGGAGGAGACCCAGTACTTC.

The rearrangement joins TRBV5-5 to TRBJ2-5; no reliable D call. Trimming stripped 2 bases from V and 2 bases from J, with 7 bases between. The CDR3 runs to 13 residues. Per germline, CDR1 SGHKS and CDR2 YYEKEE (reference sequence). CDR3 DNA: TGTGCCAGCAGCTTCGGCAGTCAAGAGACCCAGTACTTC. Its protein product is CASSFGSQETQYF.

This clone was detected a few times. The chain recombines TRBV13 with TRBJ1-1; D possibly corresponds to TRBD1 (6 bases). CDR1 is PRHDT and CDR2 is FYEKMQ in the germline V gene (reference sequence). The CDR3 has 15 amino acids. Trimming stripped 1 base from V and 1 base from J, with 10 bases between. In DNA, the CDR3 is TGTGCCAGCAGCTTAGTCCGACAGGAGAACACTGAAGCTTTCTTT. Amino acids: CASSLVRQENTEAFF.

In nucleotides, the CDR3 is TGTGCCAGCACTCCTTCAGGACAGTACAATCAGCCCCAGCATTTT. This translates into CASTPSGQYNQPQHF. This rearrangement joins TRBV7-8 to TRBJ1-5; weak D call: TRBD1 (6 bases). The CDR3 totals 15 residues. V was cut by 7 bases and J by 3 bases, with 16 bases left in between. Germline V gene lookup returns CDR1 SGHVS and CDR2 FQNEAQ. Complete variable domain (other parts from reference TRBV7-8 and TRBJ1-5): GAGVSQSPRYKVAKRGQDVALRCDPISGHVSLFWYQQALGQGPEFLTYFQNEAQLDKSGLPSDRFFAERPEGSVSTLKIQRTQQEDSAVYLCASTPSGQYNQPQHFGDGTRLSIL.

CDR3 loop: CASSRQAQETQYF. In nucleotides, the CDR3 is TGCGCCAGCAGCCGACAGGCTCAAGAGACCCAGTACTTC. V usage is TRBV5-1 and J usage is TRBJ2-5, with D tentatively TRBD1 (6 bases). The CDR3 length is 13 residues. The V end lost 4 bases, the J end lost 2 bases, and 9 bases lay between the germline ends. The germline V gene has CDR1 SGHRS and CDR2 YFSETQ.

V gene TRBV7-2 combines with J gene TRBJ2-5, with 8 bases lining up with TRBD1. Germline V gene sequence: CDR1 SGHTA, CDR2 FQGNSA. Trimming at V came to 5 bases and at J to 3 bases, leaving 2 bases not matched to a gene. The CDR3 has 13 amino acids. The CDR3 DNA follows: TGTGCCAGCAGCCCGGGACAGGAAGAGACCCAGTACTTC. It is translated as CASSPGQEETQYF.

The chain links TRBV7-2 to TRBJ1-3; perhaps TRBD1 as D (6 bases). The length of the CDR3 is 16 residues. Germline CDR1 is SGHTA and CDR2 is FQGNSA. With 2 bases removed from V and 4 bases from J, the gap between germline ends came to 15 bases. CDR3 DNA sequence: TGTGCCAGCAGCTTAAACGGGGGGCATATAGGAAACACCATATATTTT. Its translation: CASSLNGGHIGNTIYF.

The CDR3 region is CASSLPEETQYF. The CDR3, as DNA: TGCGCCAGCAGCTTGCCCGAGGAGACCCAGTACTTC. The chain links TRBV5-1 to TRBJ2-5, with D unclear. CDR3 length: 12 residues. The V and J ends lost 1 base and 5 bases respectively, with 6 bases between them. CDR1 and CDR2 (germline): SGHRS, YFSETQ.

This CDR3 reads CASSPSVTNTEAFF. The CDR3 coding sequence is TGTGCCAGCAGCCCCAGTGTAACGAACACTGAAGCTTTCTTT. The chain has TRBV7-8 and TRBJ1-1; the D is unclear. Between the trimmed V and J ends, which lost 5 bases and 1 base, there was a span of 11 bases. The CDR3 totals 14 residues. In germline, CDR1 is SGHVS, CDR2 FQNEAQ. Filled out from reference TRBV7-8 and TRBJ1-1, the complete variable domain reads GAGVSQSPRYKVAKRGQDVALRCDPISGHVSLFWYQQALGQGPEFLTYFQNEAQLDKSGLPSDRFFAERPEGSVSTLKIQRTQQEDSAVYLCASSPSVTNTEAFFGQGTRLTVV.

The chain recombines TRBV9 with TRBJ2-3, with 13 bases fitting TRBD2. Germline V CDR1 and CDR2: SGDLS, YYNGEE. The ends lost 3 bases at V and 5 bases at J; junction bases unmatched: 12. The CDR3 runs to 18 residues. Here the CDR3 DNA reads TGTGCCAGCAGCGCCGATCGAACTAGCGGGGGGGCCGAAGATACGCAGTATTTT. It translates to CASSADRTSGGAEDTQYF. The full variable domain, its missing parts supplied by reference TRBV9 and TRBJ2-3, is DSGVTQTPKHLITATGQRVTLRCSPRSGDLSVYWYQQSLDQGLQFLIQYYNGEERAKGNILERFSAQQFPDLHSELNLSSLELGDSALYFCASSADRTSGGAEDTQYFGPGTRLTVL.

The genes are TRBV10-3 and TRBJ1-1, with TRBD1 matching 8 bases. The CDR3 runs 15 residues. The germline V gene encodes CDR1 ENHRY and CDR2 SYGVKD. The V and J ends lost 8 bases and 0 bases, in that order; junction bases with no gene match: 8. The CDR3 DNA sequence: TGTGCCATCTCCGACAGGGGAAGCATGAACACTGAAGCTTTCTTT. Translating gives CAISDRGSMNTEAFF.